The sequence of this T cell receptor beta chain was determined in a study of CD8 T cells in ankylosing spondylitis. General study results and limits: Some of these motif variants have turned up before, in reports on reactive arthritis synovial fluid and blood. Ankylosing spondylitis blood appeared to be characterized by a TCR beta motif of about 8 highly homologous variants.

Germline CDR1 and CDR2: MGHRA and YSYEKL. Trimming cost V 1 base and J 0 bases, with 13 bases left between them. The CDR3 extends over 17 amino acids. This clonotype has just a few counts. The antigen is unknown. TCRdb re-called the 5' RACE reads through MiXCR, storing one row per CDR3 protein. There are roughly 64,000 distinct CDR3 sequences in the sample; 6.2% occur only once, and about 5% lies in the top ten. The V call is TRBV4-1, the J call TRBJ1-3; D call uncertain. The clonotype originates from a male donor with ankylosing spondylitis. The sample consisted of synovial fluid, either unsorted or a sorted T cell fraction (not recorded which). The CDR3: CASSQARREASGNTIYF. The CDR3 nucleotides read TGCGCCAGCAGCCAAGCTCGGAGGGAAGCCTCTGGAAACACCATATATTTT.